The present TCR beta chain was sequenced within a study of blood T cell repertoires in COVID-19. Study-level information: Sample material is recorded as cDNA or gDNA derived from T cells, B-cell-depleted T cells, or PBMCs.

Germline values: CDR1 MNHEY, CDR2 SVGAGI. This CDR3 has 14 residues. Trimming took 2 bases from V and 4 from J; bases not matched to a gene: 3. Individuals drawn from approximately 26 US areas were roughly 18 to 100 years old. The protocol was immunoSEQ multiplex PCR, while the TCRdb copy is restricted to in-frame clones and leaves out a portion. The sample shows about 380,000 clones, more than 75% of them seen only once. The genes are TRBV6-5 and TRBJ1-1; 8 positions agree with TRBD1. This TCR was sampled from a woman younger than 35 who had recovered from COVID-19. Sequenced sample: PBMCs or T cells enriched from blood (not recorded which). The CDR3 bases are TGTGCCAGCAGTTACGGACAGGGAGGCACTGAAGCTTTCTTT. Its protein product is CASSYGQGGTEAFF.